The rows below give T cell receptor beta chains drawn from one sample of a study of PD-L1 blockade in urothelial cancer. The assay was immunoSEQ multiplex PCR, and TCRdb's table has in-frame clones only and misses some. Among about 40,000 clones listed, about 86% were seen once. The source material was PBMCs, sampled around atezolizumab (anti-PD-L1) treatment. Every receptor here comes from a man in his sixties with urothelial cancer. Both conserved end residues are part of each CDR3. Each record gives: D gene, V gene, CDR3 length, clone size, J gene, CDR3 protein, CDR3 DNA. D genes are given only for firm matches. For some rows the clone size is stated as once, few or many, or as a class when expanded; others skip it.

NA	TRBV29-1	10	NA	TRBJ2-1	CSATAGEQFF	TGCAGCGCGACAGCGGGTGAGCAGTTCTTC
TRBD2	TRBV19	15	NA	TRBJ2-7	CASSMSAGAPYEQYF	TGTGCCAGTAGTATGAGTGCGGGAGCGCCCTACGAGCAGTACTTC
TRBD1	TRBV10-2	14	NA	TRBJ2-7	CASSEGFDRDEQYF	TGCGCCAGCAGTGAGGGATTCGACAGGGACGAGCAGTACTTC
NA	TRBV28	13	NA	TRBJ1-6	CASSTNRGSPLHF	TGTGCCAGCAGTACCAACCGGGGGTCACCCCTCCACTTT
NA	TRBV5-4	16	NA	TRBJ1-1	CASSFGRGGYNTEAFF	TGTGCCAGCAGCTTTGGGCGGGGAGGGTACAACACTGAAGCTTTCTTT
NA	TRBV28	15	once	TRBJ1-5	CASSLSIGIGQPQHF	TGTGCCAGCAGTTTATCTATCGGGATAGGTCAGCCCCAGCATTTT
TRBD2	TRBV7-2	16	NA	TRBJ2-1	CASITFLGRAGDEQFF	TGTGCCAGCATCACCTTTTTAGGGAGGGCCGGAGATGAGCAGTTCTTC
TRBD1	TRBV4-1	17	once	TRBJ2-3	CASSQDWADRSADTQYF	TGCGCCAGCAGCCAAGATTGGGCGGACAGGTCCGCAGATACGCAGTATTTT
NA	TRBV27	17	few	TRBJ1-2	CASSSTRTQQATYGYTF	TGTGCCAGCAGTTCAACACGAACCCAACAGGCTACCTATGGCTACACCTTC
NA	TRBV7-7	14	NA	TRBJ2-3	CASSPGQITDTQYF	TGTGCTAGCAGCCCTGGACAGATCACAGATACGCAGTATTTT
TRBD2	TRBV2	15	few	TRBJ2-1	CASNPPGLAYNEQFF	TGTGCCAGCAATCCTCCGGGACTAGCCTACAATGAGCAGTTCTTC
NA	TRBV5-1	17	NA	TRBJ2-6	CASSGGALSSGANVLTF	TGCGCCAGCAGCGGAGGAGCACTAAGCTCTGGGGCCAACGTCCTGACTTTC
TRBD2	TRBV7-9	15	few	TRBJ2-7	CASRQTGTSDYEQYF	TGTGCCAGCAGACAAACCGGGACTAGCGACTACGAGCAGTACTTC
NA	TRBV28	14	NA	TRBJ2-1	CASSDLLPNNEQFF	TGTGCCAGCAGTGATCTCCTACCAAACAATGAGCAGTTCTTC
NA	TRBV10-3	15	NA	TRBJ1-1	CAISESWSGDTEAFF	TGTGCCATCAGTGAGTCTTGGAGCGGAGACACTGAAGCTTTCTTT
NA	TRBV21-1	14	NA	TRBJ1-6	CASSWGGHWAPLHF	TGTGCCAGCAGTTGGGGGGGGCACTGGGCACCCCTCCACTTT
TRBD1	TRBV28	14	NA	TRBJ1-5	CASSLGQGWQPQHF	TGTGCCAGCAGTTTAGGACAGGGTTGGCAGCCCCAGCATTTT
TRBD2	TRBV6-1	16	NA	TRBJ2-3	CASSAKTGDYTDTQYF	TGTGCCAGCAGTGCCAAGACGGGGGACTACACAGATACGCAGTATTTT
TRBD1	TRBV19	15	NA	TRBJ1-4	CASSKRGQPNEKLFF	TGTGCCAGTAGTAAAAGGGGACAGCCGAATGAAAAACTGTTTTTT
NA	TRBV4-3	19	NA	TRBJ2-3	CASSQGLRLGVASTDTQYF	TGCGCCAGCAGCCAAGGCCTCCGTCTTGGAGTTGCGAGCACAGATACGCAGTATTTT
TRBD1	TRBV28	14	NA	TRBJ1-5	CASSTGGRNQPQHF	TGTGCCAGCTCTACAGGGGGTCGTAATCAGCCCCAGCATTTT
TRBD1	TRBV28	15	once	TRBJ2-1	CASSSGQGPYNEQFF	TGTGCCAGCAGTTCAGGACAGGGGCCCTACAATGAGCAGTTCTTC
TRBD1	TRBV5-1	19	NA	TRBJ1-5	CASSLTGGHRSDSNQPQHF	TGCGCCAGCAGCTTGACAGGGGGCCACCGTTCGGATAGCAATCAGCCCCAGCATTTT
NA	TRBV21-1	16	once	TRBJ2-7	CASSKGTSRRDYEQYF	TGTGCCAGCAGCAAGGGGACTAGCAGACGGGACTACGAGCAGTACTTC
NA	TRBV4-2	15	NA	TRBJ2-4	CASSQERLAKNIQYF	TGTGCCAGCAGCCAAGAGCGGCTAGCCAAAAACATTCAGTACTTC
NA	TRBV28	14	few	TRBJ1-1	CASSFPLEGTEAFF	TGTGCCAGCAGTTTCCCCCTCGAGGGCACTGAAGCTTTCTTT
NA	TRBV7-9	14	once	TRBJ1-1	CASSLGEGQHEAFF	TGTGCCAGCAGCTTAGGGGAAGGACAGCATGAAGCTTTCTTT
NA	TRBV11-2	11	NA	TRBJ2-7	CASSSAYEQYF	TGTGCCAGCAGCTCCGCCTACGAGCAGTACTTC
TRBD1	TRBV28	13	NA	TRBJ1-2	CASKKQGEGGYTF	TGTGCCAGCAAGAAACAGGGGGAAGGTGGCTACACCTTC
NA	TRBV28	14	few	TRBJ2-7	CASRQRASTYEQYF	TGTGCCAGCAGACAGCGGGCGTCCACCTACGAGCAGTACTTC
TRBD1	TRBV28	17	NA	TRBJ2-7	CASSSNPWTGRVYEQYF	TGTGCCAGCAGTTCCAACCCTTGGACAGGCCGCGTTTACGAGCAGTACTTC
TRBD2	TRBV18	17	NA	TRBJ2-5	CASSRSNSGRPQETQYF	TGTGCCAGCTCACGATCAAATAGCGGGAGACCCCAAGAGACCCAGTACTTC
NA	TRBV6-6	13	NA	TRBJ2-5	CASSYWAEETQYF	TGTGCCAGCAGTTACTGGGCAGAAGAGACCCAGTACTTC
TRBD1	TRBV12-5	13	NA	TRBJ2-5	CASGPDRGGTQYF	TGTGCTAGTGGCCCGGACAGGGGAGGGACCCAGTACTTC
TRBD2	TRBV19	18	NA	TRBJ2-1	CASSFRAGGPGRYNEQFF	TGTGCCAGTAGTTTCAGAGCGGGAGGGCCTGGTAGGTACAATGAGCAGTTCTTC
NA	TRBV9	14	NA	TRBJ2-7	CASSVDLGPGEQYF	TGTGCCAGCAGCGTAGATCTGGGGCCAGGCGAGCAGTACTTC